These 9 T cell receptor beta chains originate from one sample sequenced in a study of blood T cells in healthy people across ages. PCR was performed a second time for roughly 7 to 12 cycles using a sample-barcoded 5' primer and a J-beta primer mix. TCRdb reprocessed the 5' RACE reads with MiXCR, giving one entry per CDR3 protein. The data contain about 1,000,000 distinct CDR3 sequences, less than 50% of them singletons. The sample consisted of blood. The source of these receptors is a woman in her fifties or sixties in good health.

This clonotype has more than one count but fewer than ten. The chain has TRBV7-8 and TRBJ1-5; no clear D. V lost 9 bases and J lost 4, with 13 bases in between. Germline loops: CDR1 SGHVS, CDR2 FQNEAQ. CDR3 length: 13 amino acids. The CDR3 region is CARPRHFNQPQHF. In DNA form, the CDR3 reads TGTGCCAGACCCAGACACTTTAATCAGCCCCAGCATTTT.

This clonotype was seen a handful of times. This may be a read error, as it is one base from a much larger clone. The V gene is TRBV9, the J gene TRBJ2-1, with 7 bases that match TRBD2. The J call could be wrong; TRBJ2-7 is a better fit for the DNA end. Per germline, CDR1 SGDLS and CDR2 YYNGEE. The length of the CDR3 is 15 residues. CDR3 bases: TGTGCCAGCAGCGTAGGGCTAGCGGAATACAATGAGCAGTACTTC. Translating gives CASSVGLAEYNEQYF.

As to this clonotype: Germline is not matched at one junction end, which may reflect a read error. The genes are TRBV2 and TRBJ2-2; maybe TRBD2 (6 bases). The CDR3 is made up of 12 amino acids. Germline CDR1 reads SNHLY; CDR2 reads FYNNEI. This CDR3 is CASTGFRRELFF. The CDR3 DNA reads TGTGCCAGCACAGGGTTTAGGAGGGAACTGTTTTTT.

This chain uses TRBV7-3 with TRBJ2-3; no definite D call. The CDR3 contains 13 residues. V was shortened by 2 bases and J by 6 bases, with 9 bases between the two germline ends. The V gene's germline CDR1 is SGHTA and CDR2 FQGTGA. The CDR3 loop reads CASSLFELDTQYF. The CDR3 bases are TGTGCCAGCAGCTTATTTGAGCTGGATACGCAGTATTTT. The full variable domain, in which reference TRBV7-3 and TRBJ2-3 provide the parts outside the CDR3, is GAGVSQTPSNKVTEKGKYVELRCDPISGHTALYWYRQSLGQGPEFLIYFQGTGAADDSGLPNDRFFAVRPEGSVSTLKIQRTERGDSAVYLCASSLFELDTQYFGPGTRLTVL.

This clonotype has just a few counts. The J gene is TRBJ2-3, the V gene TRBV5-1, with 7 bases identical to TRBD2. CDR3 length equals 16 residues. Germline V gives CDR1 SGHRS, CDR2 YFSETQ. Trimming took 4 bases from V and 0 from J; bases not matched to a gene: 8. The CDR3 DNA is TGCGCCAGCAGCCCAGACCGGGACTACAGCACAGATACGCAGTATTTT. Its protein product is CASSPDRDYSTDTQYF. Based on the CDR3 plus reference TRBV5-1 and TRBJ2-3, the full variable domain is KAGVTQTPRYLIKTRGQQVTLSCSPISGHRSVSWYQQTPGQGLQFLFEYFSETQRNKGNFPGRFSGRQFSNSRSEMNVSTLELGDSALYLCASSPDRDYSTDTQYFGPGTRLTVL.

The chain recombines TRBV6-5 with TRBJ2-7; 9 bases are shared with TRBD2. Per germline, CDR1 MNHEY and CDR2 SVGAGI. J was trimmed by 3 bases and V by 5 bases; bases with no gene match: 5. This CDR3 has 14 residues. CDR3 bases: TGTGCCAGCAGTGCGGGAGGGGACCACTACGAGCAGTACTTC. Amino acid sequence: CASSAGGDHYEQYF.

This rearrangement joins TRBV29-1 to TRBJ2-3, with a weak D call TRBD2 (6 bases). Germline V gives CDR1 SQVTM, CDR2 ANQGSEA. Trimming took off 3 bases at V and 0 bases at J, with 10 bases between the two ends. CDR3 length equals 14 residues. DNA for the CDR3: TGCAGCGTTGACCGGACTATTAGCACAGATACGCAGTATTTT. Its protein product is CSVDRTISTDTQYF.

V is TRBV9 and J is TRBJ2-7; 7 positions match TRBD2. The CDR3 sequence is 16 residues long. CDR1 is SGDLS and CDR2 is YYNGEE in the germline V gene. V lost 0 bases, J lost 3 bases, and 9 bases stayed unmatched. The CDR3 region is CASSVGGGLPRYEQYF. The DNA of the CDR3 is TGTGCCAGCAGCGTAGGGGGGGGACTCCCACGCTACGAGCAGTACTTC. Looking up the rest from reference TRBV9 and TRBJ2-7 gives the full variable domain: DSGVTQTPKHLITATGQRVTLRCSPRSGDLSVYWYQQSLDQGLQFLIQYYNGEERAKGNILERFSAQQFPDLHSELNLSSLELGDSALYFCASSVGGGLPRYEQYFGPGTRLTVT.

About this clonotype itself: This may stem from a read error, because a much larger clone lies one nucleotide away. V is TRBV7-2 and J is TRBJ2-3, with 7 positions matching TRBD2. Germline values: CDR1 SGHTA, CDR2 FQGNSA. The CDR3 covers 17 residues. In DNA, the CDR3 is TGTGCCAGCAGCCGGTCGGGACTGGCGGGAGTTTTTGGTACGCGGTATTTT. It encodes CASSRSGLAGVFGTRYF.